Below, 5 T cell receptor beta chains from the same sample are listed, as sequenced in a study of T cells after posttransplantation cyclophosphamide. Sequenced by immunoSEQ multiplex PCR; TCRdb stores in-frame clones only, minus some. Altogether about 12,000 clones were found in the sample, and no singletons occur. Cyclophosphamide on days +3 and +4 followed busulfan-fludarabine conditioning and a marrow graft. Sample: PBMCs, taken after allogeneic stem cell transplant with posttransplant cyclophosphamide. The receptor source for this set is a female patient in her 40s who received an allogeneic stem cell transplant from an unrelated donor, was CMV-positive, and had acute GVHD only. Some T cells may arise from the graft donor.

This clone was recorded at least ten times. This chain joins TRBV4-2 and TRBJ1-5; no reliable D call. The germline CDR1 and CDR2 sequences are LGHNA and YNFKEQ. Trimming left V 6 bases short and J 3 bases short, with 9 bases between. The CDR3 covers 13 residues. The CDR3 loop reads CASSRGINQPQHF. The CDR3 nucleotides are TGTGCCAGCAGTAGAGGGATCAATCAGCCCCAGCATTTT.

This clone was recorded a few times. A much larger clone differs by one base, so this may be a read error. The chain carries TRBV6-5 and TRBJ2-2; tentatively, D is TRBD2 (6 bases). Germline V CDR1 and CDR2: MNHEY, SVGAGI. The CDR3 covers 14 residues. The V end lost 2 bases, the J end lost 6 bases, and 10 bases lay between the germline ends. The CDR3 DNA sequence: TGTGCCAGCAGTTACATCGGGAGTTCCGGGGAGCTGTTTTTT. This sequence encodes CASSYIGSSGELFF.

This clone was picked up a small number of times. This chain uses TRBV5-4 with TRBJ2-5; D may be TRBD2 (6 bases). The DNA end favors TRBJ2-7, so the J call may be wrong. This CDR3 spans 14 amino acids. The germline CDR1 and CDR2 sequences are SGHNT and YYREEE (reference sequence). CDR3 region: CASSPGTGAYEQYF. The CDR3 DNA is TGTGCCAGCAGCCCCGGGACGGGAGCCTACGAGCAGTACTTC.

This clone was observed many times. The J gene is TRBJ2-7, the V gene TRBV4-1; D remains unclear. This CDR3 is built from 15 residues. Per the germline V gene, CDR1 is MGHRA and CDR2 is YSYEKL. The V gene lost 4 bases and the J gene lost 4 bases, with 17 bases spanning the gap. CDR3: CASSPSGLGEYEQYV. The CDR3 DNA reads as TGCGCCAGCAGCCCCAGTGGATTAGGAGAGTACGAGCAGTACGTC.

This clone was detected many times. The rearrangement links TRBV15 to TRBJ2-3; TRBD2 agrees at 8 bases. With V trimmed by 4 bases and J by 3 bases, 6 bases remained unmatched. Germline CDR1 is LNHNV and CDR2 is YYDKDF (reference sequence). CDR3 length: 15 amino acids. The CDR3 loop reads CATSKTGGDTDTQYF. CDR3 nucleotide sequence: TGTGCCACCAGCAAAACGGGGGGGGATACAGATACGCAGTATTTT.